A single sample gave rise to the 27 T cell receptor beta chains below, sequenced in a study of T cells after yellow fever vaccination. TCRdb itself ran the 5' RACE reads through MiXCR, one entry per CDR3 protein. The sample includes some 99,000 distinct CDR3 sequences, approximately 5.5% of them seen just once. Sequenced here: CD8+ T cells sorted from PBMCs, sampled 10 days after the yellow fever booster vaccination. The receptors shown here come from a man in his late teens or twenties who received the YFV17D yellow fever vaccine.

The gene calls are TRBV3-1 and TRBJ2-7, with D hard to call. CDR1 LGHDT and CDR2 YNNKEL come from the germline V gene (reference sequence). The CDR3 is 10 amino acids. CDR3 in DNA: TGTGCCAGCAACAAGAGGTCTAATGGTGTG. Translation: CASNKRSNGV.

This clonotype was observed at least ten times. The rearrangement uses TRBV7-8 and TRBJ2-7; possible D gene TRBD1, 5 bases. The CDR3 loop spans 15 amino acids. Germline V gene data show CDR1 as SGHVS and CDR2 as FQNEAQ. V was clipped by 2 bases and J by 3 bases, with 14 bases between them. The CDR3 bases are TGTGCCAGCAGCTTACTCCCAGGGATCTTCTACGAGCAGTACGTC. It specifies CASSLLPGIFYEQYV.

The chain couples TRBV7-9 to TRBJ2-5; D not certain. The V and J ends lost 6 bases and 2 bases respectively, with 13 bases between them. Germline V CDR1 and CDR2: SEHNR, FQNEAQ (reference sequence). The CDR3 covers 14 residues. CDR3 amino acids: CASRQIGFQETQYF. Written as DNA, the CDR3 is TGTGCCAGCAGACAGATAGGATTTCAAGAGACCCAGTACTTC.

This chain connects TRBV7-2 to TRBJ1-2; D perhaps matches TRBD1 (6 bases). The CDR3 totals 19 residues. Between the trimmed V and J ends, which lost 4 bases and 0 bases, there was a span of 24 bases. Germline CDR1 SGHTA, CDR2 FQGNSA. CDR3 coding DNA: TGTGCCAGCAGCTCAGGACCCTGGACAGCCTTCCTTTCTAACTATGGCTACACCTTC. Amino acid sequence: CASSSGPWTAFLSNYGYTF.

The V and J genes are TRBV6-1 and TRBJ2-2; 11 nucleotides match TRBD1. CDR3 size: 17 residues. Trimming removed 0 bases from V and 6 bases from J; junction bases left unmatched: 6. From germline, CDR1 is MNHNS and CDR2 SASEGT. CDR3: CASSEAWDRGAAGELFF. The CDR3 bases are TGTGCCAGCAGTGAAGCTTGGGACAGGGGGGCGGCCGGGGAGCTGTTTTTT.

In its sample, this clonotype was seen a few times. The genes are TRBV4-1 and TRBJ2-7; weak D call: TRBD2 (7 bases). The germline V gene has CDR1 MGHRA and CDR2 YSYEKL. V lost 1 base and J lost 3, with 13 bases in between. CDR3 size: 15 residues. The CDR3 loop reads CASSQAEGGHYEQYF. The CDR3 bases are TGCGCCAGCAGCCAAGCGGAGGGGGGGCACTACGAGCAGTACTTC.

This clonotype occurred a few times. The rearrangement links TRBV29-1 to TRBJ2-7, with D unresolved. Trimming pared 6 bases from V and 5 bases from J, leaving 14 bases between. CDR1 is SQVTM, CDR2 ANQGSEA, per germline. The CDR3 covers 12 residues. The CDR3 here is CSVHGFRNEQYF. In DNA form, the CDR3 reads TGCAGCGTCCACGGGTTCAGGAACGAGCAGTACTTC.

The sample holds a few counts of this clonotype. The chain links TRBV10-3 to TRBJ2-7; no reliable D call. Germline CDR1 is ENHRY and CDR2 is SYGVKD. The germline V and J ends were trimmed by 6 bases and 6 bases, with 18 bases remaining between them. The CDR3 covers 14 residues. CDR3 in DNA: TGTGCCATCAGGGCGCCTCGGATCCCTCCCGAGCAGTACGTC. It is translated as CAIRAPRIPPEQYV.

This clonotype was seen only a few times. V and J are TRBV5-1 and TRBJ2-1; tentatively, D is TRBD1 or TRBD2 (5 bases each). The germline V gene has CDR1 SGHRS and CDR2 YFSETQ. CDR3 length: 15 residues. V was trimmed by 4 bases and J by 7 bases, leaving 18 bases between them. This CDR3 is CASSQIGASRNEQFF. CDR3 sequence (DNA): TGCGCCAGCAGCCAAATCGGGGCTTCAAGGAATGAGCAGTTCTTC.

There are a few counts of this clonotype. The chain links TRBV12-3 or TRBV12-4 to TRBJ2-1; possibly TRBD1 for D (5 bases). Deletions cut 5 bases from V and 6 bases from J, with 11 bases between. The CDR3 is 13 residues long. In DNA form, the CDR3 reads TGTGCCAGCAGTCCGACAGTTGCCAATGAGCAGTTCTTC. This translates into CASSPTVANEQFF.

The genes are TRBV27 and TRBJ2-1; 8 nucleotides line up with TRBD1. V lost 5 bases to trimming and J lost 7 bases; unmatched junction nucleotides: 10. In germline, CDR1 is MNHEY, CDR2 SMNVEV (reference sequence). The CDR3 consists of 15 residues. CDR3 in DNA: TGTGCCAGCAGTCCCAGGACAGGGATGAGAAATGAGCAGTTCTTC. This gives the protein CASSPRTGMRNEQFF.

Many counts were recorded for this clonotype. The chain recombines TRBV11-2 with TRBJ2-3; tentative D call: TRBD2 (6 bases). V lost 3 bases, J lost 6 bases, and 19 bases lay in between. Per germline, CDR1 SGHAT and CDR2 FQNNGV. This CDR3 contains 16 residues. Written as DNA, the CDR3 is TGTGCCAGCAGCTTTTGGCCGGGAGCGGCAGTTGATACGCAGTATTTT. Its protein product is CASSFWPGAAVDTQYF. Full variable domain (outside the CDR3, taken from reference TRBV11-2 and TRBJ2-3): EAGVAQSPRYKIIEKRQSVAFWCNPISGHATLYWYQQILGQGPKLLIQFQNNGVVDDSQLPKDRFSAERLKGVDSTLKIQPAKLEDSAVYLCASSFWPGAAVDTQYFGPGTRLTVL.

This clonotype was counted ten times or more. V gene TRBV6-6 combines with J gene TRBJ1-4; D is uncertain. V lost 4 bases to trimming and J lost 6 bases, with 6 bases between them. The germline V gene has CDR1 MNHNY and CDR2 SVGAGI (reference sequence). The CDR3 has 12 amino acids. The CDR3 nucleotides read TGTGCCAGCAGTTTCCCTCATGAAAAACTGTTTTTT. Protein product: CASSFPHEKLFF.

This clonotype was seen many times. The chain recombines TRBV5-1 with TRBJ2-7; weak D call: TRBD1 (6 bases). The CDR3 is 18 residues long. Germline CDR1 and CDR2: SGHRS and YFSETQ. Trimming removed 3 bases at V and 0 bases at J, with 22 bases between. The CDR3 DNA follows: TGCGCCAGCAGCTCGGGACAAGATCTTCCCCGTAGCTCCTACGAGCAGTACTTC. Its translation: CASSSGQDLPRSSYEQYF.

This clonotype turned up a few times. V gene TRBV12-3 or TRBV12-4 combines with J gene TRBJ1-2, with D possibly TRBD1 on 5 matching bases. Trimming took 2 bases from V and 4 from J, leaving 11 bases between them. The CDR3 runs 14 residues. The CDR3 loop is CASSLQLQGYGYTF. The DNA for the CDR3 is TGTGCCAGCAGTTTACAGCTTCAGGGCTATGGCTACACCTTC.

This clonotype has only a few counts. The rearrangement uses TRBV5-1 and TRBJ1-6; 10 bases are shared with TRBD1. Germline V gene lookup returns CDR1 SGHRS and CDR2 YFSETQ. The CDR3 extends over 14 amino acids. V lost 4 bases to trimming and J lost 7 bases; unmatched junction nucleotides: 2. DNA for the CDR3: TGCGCCAGCAGCACGGGACAGGGGAATTCACCCCTCCACTTT. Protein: CASSTGQGNSPLHF.

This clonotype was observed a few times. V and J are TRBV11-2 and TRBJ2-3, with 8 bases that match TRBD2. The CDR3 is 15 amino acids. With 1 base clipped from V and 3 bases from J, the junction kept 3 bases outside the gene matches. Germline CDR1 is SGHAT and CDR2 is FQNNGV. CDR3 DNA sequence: TGTGCCAGCAGCTTAGTGGCTAGCGGGACAGATACGCAGTATTTT. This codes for CASSLVASGTDTQYF. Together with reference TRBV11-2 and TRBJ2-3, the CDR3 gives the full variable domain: EAGVAQSPRYKIIEKRQSVAFWCNPISGHATLYWYQQILGQGPKLLIQFQNNGVVDDSQLPKDRFSAERLKGVDSTLKIQPAKLEDSAVYLCASSLVASGTDTQYFGPGTRLTVL.

CDR3 in DNA: TGTGCCAGCAGCCACACGCAGGGGTCAGGAACTTATTCACCCCTCCACTTT. Amino acid sequence: CASSHTQGSGTYSPLHF. The chain combines TRBV7-9 with TRBJ1-6; possibly TRBD1 for D (6 bases). The V gene's germline CDR1 is SEHNR and CDR2 FQNEAQ (reference sequence). This CDR3 region has 17 residues. The V gene lost 5 bases and the J gene lost 8 bases, with 22 bases spanning the gap.

The CDR3 sequence: CASSQDRAVTQYF. The CDR3 region has the DNA TGCGCCAGCAGCCAAGATAGGGCAGTTACGCAGTATTTT. The chain links TRBV4-1 to TRBJ2-3, with D uncertain. This CDR3 is 13 amino acids long. Trimming left V 0 bases short and J 8 bases short, with 9 bases between. Germline V gene data show CDR1 as MGHRA and CDR2 as YSYEKL.

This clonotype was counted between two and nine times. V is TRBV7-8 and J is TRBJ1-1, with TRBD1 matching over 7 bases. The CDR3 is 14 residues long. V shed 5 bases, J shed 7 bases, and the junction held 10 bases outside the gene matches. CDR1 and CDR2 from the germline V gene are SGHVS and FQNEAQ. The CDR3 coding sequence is TGTGCCAGCAGCAACACCGGGACAGATTATGAAGCTTTCTTT. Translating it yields CASSNTGTDYEAFF.

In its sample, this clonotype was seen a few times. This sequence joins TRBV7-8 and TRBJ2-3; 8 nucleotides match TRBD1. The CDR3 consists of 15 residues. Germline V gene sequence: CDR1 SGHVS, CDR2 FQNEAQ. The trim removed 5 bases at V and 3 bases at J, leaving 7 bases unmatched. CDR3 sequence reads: CASSPDYRGTDTQYF. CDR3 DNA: TGTGCCAGCAGCCCGGACTACAGGGGGACAGATACGCAGTATTTT.

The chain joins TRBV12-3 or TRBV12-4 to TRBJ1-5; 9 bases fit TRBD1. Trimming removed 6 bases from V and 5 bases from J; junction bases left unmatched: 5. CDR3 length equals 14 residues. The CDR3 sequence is CASSKGQGYQPQHF. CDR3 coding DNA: TGTGCCAGCAGCAAGGGACAGGGCTATCAGCCCCAGCATTTT.

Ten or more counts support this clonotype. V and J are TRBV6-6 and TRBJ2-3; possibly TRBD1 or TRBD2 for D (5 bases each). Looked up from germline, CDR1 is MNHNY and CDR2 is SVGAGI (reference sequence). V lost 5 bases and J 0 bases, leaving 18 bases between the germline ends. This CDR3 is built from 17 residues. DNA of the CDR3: TGTGCCAGCAGTCACATCTTTTTGGGGGAAAGCACAGATACGCAGTATTTT. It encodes CASSHIFLGESTDTQYF.

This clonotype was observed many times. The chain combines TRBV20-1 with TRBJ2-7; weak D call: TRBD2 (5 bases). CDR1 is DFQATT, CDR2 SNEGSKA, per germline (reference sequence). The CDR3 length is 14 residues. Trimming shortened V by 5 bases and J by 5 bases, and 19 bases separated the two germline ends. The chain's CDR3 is CSAETRSRRDEQYF. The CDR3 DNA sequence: TGCAGTGCTGAAACTAGGAGTCGTCGGGACGAGCAGTACTTC.

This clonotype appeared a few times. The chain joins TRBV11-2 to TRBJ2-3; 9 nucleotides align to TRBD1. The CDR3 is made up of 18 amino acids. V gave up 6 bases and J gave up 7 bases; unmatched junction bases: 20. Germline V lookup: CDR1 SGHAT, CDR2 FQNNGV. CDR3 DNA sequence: TGTGCCAGCAGTTCCCTACCGTACCGGGGGGACAGGGTGAATACGCAGTATTTT. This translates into CASSSLPYRGDRVNTQYF.

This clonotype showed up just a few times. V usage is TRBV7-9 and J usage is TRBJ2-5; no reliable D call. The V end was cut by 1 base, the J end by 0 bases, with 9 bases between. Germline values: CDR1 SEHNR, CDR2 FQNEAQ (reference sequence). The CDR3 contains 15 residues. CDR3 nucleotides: TGTGCCAGCAGCTTAGATCGCCAGCACCAAGAGACCCAGTACTTC. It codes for CASSLDRQHQETQYF.

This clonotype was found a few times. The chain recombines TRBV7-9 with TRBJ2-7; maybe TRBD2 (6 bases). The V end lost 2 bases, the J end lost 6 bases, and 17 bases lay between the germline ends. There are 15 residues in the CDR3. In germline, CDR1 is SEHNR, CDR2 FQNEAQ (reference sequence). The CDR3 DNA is TGTGCCAGCAGCTTACGCCAGGGAGGCCTGGGCGAGCAGTACTTC. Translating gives CASSLRQGGLGEQYF.